The source of this T cell receptor beta chain is a study of blood T cell repertoires in COVID-19. Study details: The origin of the acute and convalescent COVID-19 samples was the United States, Italy and Spain. Sources were T cells, B-cell-depleted T cells, or PBMCs; the material itself was cDNA or gDNA.

J lost 6 bases, V lost 0 bases, and 6 bases had no gene match. The CDR3 sequence is 16 residues long. CDR1 is PRHDT and CDR2 is FYEKMQ in the germline V gene (reference sequence). Original analysis: Amplification with reference gene primers provided the estimates of nucleated cell counts. The repertoire was sequenced with immunoSEQ multiplex PCR; TCRdb's copy has only in-frame clones and lacks some. V, J and clone size are taken as reported in that table, and D and trimming were inferred from the DNA itself. Of 150,000 to 200,000 clones in the sample, just over 90% were seen once. The clonotype comes from a man between 18 and 35 years old with acute or convalescent COVID-19. Sequencing was carried out using peripheral blood. V and J are TRBV13 and TRBJ2-3, with 10 nucleotides matching TRBD2. CDR3 sequence reads: CASSLGLAGPTDTQYF. Written as DNA, the CDR3 is TGTGCCAGCAGCTTAGGACTAGCGGGACCCACGGATACGCAGTATTTT.